This T cell receptor (beta chain) was identified in a study of beta chain features in type 1 diabetes. The isolated RNA, all of it, was reverse transcribed, so expressed TCRB transcripts were what got sequenced. TCRdb keeps only in-frame clones here, not all; method: immunoSEQ multiplex PCR. The profile covers hundreds of thousands of clones, with about a sixth appearing a single time and about 0.086% taken by the ten largest. Averaging approximately 0.11 L, one heparinised blood draw came from each individual donor. The source is a man younger than 35 in good health. The specimen sequenced was naive CD4+ T cells from blood.

CDR3 residues: CASSLASHPNTGELFF. CDR3 nucleotide sequence: TGTGCCAGCAGCTTGGCCAGCCACCCGAACACCGGGGAGCTGTTTTTT. This rearrangement joins TRBV5-4 to TRBJ2-2, with unresolved D. The germline V gene has CDR1 SGHNT and CDR2 YYREEE (reference sequence). V was shortened by 0 bases and J by 0 bases, with 9 bases between the two germline ends. The CDR3 has 16 amino acids.